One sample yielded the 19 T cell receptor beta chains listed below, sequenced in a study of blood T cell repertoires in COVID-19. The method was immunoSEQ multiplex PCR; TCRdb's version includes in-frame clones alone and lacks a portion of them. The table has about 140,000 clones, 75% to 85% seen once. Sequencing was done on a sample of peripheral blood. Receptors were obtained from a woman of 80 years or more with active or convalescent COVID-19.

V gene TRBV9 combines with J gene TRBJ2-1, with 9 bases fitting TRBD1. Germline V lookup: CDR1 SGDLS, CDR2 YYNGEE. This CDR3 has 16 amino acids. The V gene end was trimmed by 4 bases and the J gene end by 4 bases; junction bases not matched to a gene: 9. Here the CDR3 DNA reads TGTGCCAGCAGCCCTACATCCGGGACAGGGTACAATGAGCAGTTCTTC. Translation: CASSPTSGTGYNEQFF.

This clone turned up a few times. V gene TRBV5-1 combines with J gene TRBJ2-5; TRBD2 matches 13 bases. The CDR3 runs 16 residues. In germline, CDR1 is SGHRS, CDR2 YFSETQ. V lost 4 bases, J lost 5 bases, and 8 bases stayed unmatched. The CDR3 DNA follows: TGCGCCAGCAGCCCACTAGCGGGGGGGCCGTTGGAGACCCAGTACTTC. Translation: CASSPLAGGPLETQYF.

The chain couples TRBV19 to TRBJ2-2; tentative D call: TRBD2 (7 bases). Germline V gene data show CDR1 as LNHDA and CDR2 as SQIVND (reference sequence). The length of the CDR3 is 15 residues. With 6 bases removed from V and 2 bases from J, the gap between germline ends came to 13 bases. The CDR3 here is CASRRGTTNTGELFF. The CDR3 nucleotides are TGTGCCAGTAGAAGGGGGACTACTAACACCGGGGAGCTGTTTTTT.

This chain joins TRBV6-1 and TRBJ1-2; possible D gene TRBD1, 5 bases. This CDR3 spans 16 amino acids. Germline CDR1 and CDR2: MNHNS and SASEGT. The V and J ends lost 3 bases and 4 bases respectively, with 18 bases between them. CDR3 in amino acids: CASSDVGGDGGYGYTF. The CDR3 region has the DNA TGTGCCAGCAGTGACGTAGGAGGGGACGGGGGCTATGGCTACACCTTC.

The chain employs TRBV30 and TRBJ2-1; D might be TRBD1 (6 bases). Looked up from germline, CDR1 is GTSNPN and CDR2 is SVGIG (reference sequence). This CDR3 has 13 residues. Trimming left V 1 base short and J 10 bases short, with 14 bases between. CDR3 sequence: CAWSGTGFGEQFF. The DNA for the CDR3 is TGTGCCTGGAGTGGTACAGGGTTCGGGGAGCAGTTCTTC.

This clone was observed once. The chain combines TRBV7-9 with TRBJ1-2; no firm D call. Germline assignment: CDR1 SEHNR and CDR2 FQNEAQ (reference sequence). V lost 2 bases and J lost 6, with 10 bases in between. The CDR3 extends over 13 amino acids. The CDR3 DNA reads TGTGCCAGCAGCTTAAGAGAGGATGATGGCTACACCTTC. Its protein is CASSLREDDGYTF.

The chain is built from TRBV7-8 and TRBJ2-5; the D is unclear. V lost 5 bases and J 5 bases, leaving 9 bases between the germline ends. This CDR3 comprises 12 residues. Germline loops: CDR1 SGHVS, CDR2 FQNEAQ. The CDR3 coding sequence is TGTGCCAGCAGCCCCCGTACTGAGACCCAGTACTTC. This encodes CASSPRTETQYF.

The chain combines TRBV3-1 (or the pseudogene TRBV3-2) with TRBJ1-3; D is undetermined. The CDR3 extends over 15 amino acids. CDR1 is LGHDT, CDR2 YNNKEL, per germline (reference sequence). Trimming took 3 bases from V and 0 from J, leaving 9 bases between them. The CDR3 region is CASSQGRGSGNTIYF. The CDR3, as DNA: TGTGCCAGCAGCCAGGGCCGGGGCTCTGGAAACACCATATATTTT.

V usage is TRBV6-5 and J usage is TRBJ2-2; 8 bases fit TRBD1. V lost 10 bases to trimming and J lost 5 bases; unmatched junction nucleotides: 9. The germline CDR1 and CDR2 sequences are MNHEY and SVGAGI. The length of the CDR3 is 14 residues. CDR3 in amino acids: CATQTGVNTGELFF. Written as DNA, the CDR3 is TGTGCCACCCAGACAGGGGTTAATACCGGGGAGCTGTTTTTT.

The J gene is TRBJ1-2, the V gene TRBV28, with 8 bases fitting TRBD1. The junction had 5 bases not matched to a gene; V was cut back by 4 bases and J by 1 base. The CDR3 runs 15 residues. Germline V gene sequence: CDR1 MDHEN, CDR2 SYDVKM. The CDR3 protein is CASSSHTGGNYGYTF. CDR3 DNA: TGTGCCAGCAGTTCCCACACAGGGGGTAACTATGGCTACACCTTC.

Here the CDR3 reads CASTSTGDVEKLFF. CDR3 nucleotides: TGTGCCAGCACCTCGACAGGGGATGTGGAAAAACTGTTTTTT. V gene TRBV28 combines with J gene TRBJ1-4; 8 nucleotides line up with TRBD1. The germline V gene encodes CDR1 MDHEN and CDR2 SYDVKM. V lost 7 bases, J lost 8 bases, and 9 bases stayed unmatched. This CDR3 has 14 amino acids.

CDR3 sequence (DNA): TGTGCCAGCAGCCCATGGACAGGCTCTGGTGAAAAACTGTTTTTT. This translates into CASSPWTGSGEKLFF. The V and J genes are TRBV3-1 (or the pseudogene TRBV3-2) and TRBJ1-4; 7 bases are a match to TRBD1. Germline V lookup: CDR1 LGHDT, CDR2 YNNKEL (reference sequence). This CDR3 contains 15 residues. V was clipped by 4 bases and J by 7 bases; unmatched bases: 9.

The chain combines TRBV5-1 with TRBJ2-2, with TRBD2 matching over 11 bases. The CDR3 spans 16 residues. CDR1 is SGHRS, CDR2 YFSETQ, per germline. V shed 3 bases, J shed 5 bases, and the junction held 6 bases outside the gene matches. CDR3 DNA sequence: TGCGCCAGCAGCTATAGCGGGGGGGCCACAACCGGGGAGCTGTTTTTT. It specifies CASSYSGGATTGELFF.

The CDR3 spells CASSSRDMKQETQYF. The CDR3 DNA is TGTGCCAGCAGCTCCAGGGACATGAAACAAGAGACCCAGTACTTC. The V call is TRBV7-9, the J call TRBJ2-5; tentative D call: TRBD1 (6 bases). V shed 4 bases and J shed 2 bases, with 14 bases lying between them. Germline loops: CDR1 SEHNR, CDR2 FQNEAQ (reference sequence). This CDR3 is built from 15 residues.

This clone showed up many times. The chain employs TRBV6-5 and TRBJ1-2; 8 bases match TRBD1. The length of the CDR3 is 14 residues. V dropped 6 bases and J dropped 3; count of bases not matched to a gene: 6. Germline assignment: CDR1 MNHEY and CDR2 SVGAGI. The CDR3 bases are TGTGCCAGCAGGAGGACAGGGAACGACTATGGCTACACCTTC. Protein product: CASRRTGNDYGYTF.

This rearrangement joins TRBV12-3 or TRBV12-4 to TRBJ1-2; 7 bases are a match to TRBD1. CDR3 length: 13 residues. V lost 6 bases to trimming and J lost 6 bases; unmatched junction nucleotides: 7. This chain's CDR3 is CASSSGQPHGYTF. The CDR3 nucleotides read TGTGCCAGCAGCTCGGGACAGCCGCATGGCTACACCTTC.

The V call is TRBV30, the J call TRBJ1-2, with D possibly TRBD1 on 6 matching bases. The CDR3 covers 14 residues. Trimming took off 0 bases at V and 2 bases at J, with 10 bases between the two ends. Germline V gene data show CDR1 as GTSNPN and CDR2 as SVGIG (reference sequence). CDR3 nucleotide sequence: TGTGCCTGGAGTGTACACAGGGTCAACTATGGCTACACCTTC. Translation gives CAWSVHRVNYGYTF. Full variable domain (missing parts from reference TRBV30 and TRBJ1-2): SQTIHQWPATLVQPVGSPLSLECTVEGTSNPNLYWYRQAAGRGLQLLFYSVGIGQISSEVPQNLSASRPQDRQFILSSKKLLLSDSGFYLCAWSVHRVNYGYTFGSGTRLTVV.

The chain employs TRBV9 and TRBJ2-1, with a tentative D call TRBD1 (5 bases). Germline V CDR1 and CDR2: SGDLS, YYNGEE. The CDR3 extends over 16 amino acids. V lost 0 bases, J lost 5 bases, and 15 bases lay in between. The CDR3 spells CASSVGFRAADNEQFF. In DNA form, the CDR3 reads TGTGCCAGCAGCGTAGGTTTCAGGGCGGCGGACAATGAGCAGTTCTTC.

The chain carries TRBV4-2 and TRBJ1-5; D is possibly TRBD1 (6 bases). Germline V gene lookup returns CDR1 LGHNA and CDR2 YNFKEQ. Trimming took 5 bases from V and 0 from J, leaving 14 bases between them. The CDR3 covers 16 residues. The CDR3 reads CASSATRGRSNQPQHF. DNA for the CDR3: TGTGCCAGCAGCGCCACCAGGGGACGTAGCAATCAGCCCCAGCATTTT.